Reported below is one T cell receptor (beta chain). What this receptor recognizes is not known. The germline gene is not matched at one end of the junction; a read error may be the cause. The sample is drawn from a study of T cells in Graves' hyperthyroidism and ophthalmopathy (dated by TCRdb to about 2019). About the study as a whole: Peripheral blood samples were taken at the time of initial diagnosis, prior to any treatment. Thyroid tissue and blood T-cell repertoires from six Graves' hyperthyroidism patients were also compared in the study. To identify distinguishing TCR V-J signatures, a discovery cohort of around 100 patients was used, comprising roughly 45 with Graves' ophthalmopathy and some 57 with stable Graves' hyperthyroidism. Prospective prediction of ophthalmopathy was tested in an independent validation cohort consisting of 18 to 20 hyperthyroidism patients and more than 15 patients who later progressed to ophthalmopathy. According to the paper, TCR Vbeta CDR3 sequencing was carried out on some 130 peripheral blood samples, which came from approximately 41 ophthalmopathy, under 80 hyperthyroidism and approximately 17 progressor patients. The 100 or so discovery patients were randomly split 7:3 into training and test sets. After sampling, hyperthyroidism patients received methimazole starting at 30 mg daily, and ophthalmopathy patients received high-dose intravenous methylprednisolone. What the research found in general, with its limitations: In validation, the model predicted progression to ophthalmopathy with approximately 71% sensitivity and approximately 78% specificity, a median of about 6.7 months before onset. A model built on a 13 V-J signature distinguished ophthalmopathy from stable hyperthyroidism, reaching 85% to 90% sensitivity and approximately 81% specificity in cross-validation and 80%/75% in testing. Sample size was not statistically predetermined, and investigators were not blinded to group allocation. Most expanded thyroid clonotypes (frequency above 0.001) were also found in blood, which suggests that blood repertoires may mirror thyroid immune responses.

Ophthalmopathy patients had moderately to severely active disease, Clinical Activity Score of at least 3, NOSPECS grade of at least 4, and duration under 3 months. Patients with uncontrolled infections, other autoimmune diseases, pregnancy or lactation were excluded. Clinical symptoms, serum thyroxine and TRAb, thyroid ultrasound, and orbital computed tomography formed the basis for the diagnoses. PBMCs were separated from roughly 9.3 ml of fresh peripheral blood using Ficoll-Paque density gradient centrifugation. Total RNA was extracted using Trizol reagent, and RNA quality was assessed on an Agilent 2100 Bioanalyzer. CDR1 and CDR2, per the germline V gene (reference sequence), are SGHKS and YYEKEE. From cysteine to phenylalanine, the CDR3 is 12 amino acids long. The only DNA kept is the CDR3, 36 bases in frame from the first base. TCR beta CDR3 regions were amplified from RNA transcripts. The first round of RT-PCR for the TCR CDR3 was performed with the HTBI primer set and the Qiagen OneStep RT-PCR kit. Libraries were constructed in a second round of multiplex PCR, after which size selection and purification were performed. Paired-end sequencing of the libraries was performed with 100 bp reads on an Illumina HiSeq2000. Per the source publication's procedure: Raw data were processed with SOAPnuke, discarding reads with adapters, uncalled bases, mean Phred below 15, or no exact constant-primer or identifier match. COPE v1.2.5 was used to merge the high-quality paired reads, and each unique nucleotide sequence was defined as a clonotype. MiTCR v1.1 was used to align the clonotypes against IMGT TRBV, TRBD and TRBJ reference segments. Analysis was restricted to V-J combinations with a frequency above 0.0001, which covered roughly 99% of repertoires. The TCS score was defined as the ratio of F50 (clonal expansion) to E x V (chaos), calculated using BLOSUM62-based TCRdist between CDR3 peptides within each V-J. Welch's t-statistics and random forest reduced fewer than 550 V-J features to 13, which were used in a naive Bayes classifier (R e1071). TCRdb ran its own pipeline on the public reads, namely fastp trimming at Q25 and MiXCR clone calling, and kept in-frame beta chains. Rows with a matching CDR3 protein are joined into one entry that keeps the most common DNA and genes. TCRdb's processing, not the authors' own work, is the source of the V and J calls. This sample is represented by hundreds of thousands of distinct CDR3 sequences; less than 25% of them were singletons. Roughly 12% of the sample goes to the ten largest clones.

The clonotype comes from a woman in her 30s with Graves' ophthalmopathy. Material for sequencing was blood. Rearrangement joined TRBV5-5 to TRBJ1-1, with no confidently assigned D gene. The sequenced DNA is TGTGCCAGCAGCTTGCCGTGGGGTGAAACTTTCTTT. Protein translation: CASSLPWGETFF.